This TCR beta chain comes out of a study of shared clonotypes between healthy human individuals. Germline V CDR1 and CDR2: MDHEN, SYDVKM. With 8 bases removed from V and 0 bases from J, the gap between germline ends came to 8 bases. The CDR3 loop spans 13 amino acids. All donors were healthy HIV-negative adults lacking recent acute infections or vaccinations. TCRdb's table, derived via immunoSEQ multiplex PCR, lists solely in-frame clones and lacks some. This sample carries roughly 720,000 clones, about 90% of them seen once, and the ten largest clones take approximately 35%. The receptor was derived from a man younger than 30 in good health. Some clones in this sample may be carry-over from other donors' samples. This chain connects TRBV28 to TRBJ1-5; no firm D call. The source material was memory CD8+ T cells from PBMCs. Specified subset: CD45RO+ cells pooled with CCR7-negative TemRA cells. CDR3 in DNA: TGTGCCAGCGGGCTCTATAGCAATCAGCCCCAGCATTTT. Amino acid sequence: CASGLYSNQPQHF.